These 32 T cell receptor beta chains share one sample of origin, sequenced in a study of post-analysis software for immune sequencing data. Unique molecular identifiers tagged the TCR beta cDNA libraries. TCRdb fed the PCR reads into MiXCR, producing one record per CDR3 protein. The sample carries roughly 200,000 distinct CDR3 sequences, approximately 30% recorded once. Study-wide findings and caveats: There were a handful of TRBV segments more frequent in patients than controls, and TRBV5-6, TRBV5-1 and TRBV20-1 were among them.

These receptors lack a known antigen. Sample: blood. The receptors were gathered from a girl aged 2-17 years with multiple sclerosis.

Comment on this clonotype: It may be a read error: a sequence one base away is much more abundant. V is TRBV5-1 and J is TRBJ2-7, with a weak D call TRBD1 (5 bases). Germline V gene lookup returns CDR1 SGHRS and CDR2 YFSETQ. The CDR3 extends over 16 amino acids. In nucleotides, the CDR3 is TGCGCCAGCAGCTTGGTACGCGACAGTAGTTCCTGCGAGCAGTACTTC. It codes for CASSLVRDSSSCEQYF.

The table lists this clonotype with many counts. V usage is TRBV29-1 and J usage is TRBJ2-3; 7 bases match TRBD2. This CDR3 region has 15 residues. From germline, CDR1 is SQVTM and CDR2 ANQGSEA. V shed 5 bases and J 0 bases; nucleotides not matched to a gene: 8. In DNA form, the CDR3 reads TGCAGCGTTCCAAAAACTAGCGCAAGCACAGATACGCAGTATTTT. It encodes CSVPKTSASTDTQYF.

This clonotype has more than one count but fewer than ten. The chain carries TRBV12-3 or TRBV12-4 and TRBJ1-5; 7 bases match TRBD1. The CDR3 totals 14 residues. J gave up 6 bases and V 7 bases, and 9 bases lay outside the gene matches. For the CDR3, the DNA is TGTGCCAGCACCGGGACAGTTTCACGTCAGCCCCAGCATTTT. Translation: CASTGTVSRQPQHF.

V usage is TRBV12-3 or TRBV12-4 and J usage is TRBJ1-5; D unresolved. V was shortened by 5 bases and J by 1 base, with 6 bases between the two germline ends. The CDR3 has 13 amino acids. In DNA, the CDR3 is TGTGCCAGCAGTCTCACCAGCAATCAGCCCCAGCATTTT. Its protein product is CASSLTSNQPQHF.

This clonotype was detected ten times or more. The rearrangement joins TRBV20-1 to TRBJ2-1; D is perhaps TRBD2 (5 bases). V dropped 1 base and J dropped 9 bases, with 19 bases sitting between them. Germline loops: CDR1 DFQATT, CDR2 SNEGSKA (reference sequence). The CDR3 covers 15 residues. The CDR3 bases are TGCAGTGCTAGAGGAACCAAGCCCGGGATTAGTGAGCAGTTCTTC. It is translated as CSARGTKPGISEQFF.

This clonotype was detected only a few times. This may come from a read error, since a much larger clone is one base off. The chain couples TRBV7-2 to TRBJ2-7; 8 bases align to TRBD1. Germline V CDR1 and CDR2: SGHTA, FQGNSA. The CDR3 extends over 13 amino acids. The ends lost 7 bases at V and 5 bases at J; junction bases unmatched: 7. The CDR3 sequence: CASNMGQADEQYF. Here the CDR3 DNA reads TGTGCCAGCAACATGGGACAGGCGGACGAGCAGTACTTC.

As for this clonotype: This clone may be a read error of a much larger clone one base away. This chain connects TRBV12-3 or TRBV12-4 to TRBJ2-3; 7 nucleotides match TRBD2. The CDR3 consists of 17 residues. The CDR3 DNA reads as TGTGCCAGCAGTTTACCCCCTTTAGCGGGCAGCACAGATGCGCAGTATTTT. This translates into CASSLPPLAGSTDAQYF.

This rearrangement joins TRBV6-5 to TRBJ1-1, with no clear D. The V end lost 5 bases, the J end lost 1 base, and 8 bases lay between the germline ends. Germline CDR1 reads MNHEY; CDR2 reads SVGAGI. The CDR3 has 13 amino acids. The CDR3 spells CASSRIRNTEAFF. CDR3 nucleotides: TGTGCCAGCAGTCGAATCAGGAACACTGAAGCTTTCTTT.

This clonotype was picked up many times. The chain carries TRBV12-3 or TRBV12-4 and TRBJ1-4, with D perhaps matching TRBD1 (5 bases). The CDR3 extends over 14 amino acids. V lost 2 bases, J lost 8 bases, and 12 bases lay in between. The CDR3 coding sequence is TGTGCCAGCAGTTTACACGGGGGTGGGGAAAAACTGTTTTTT. Its translation is CASSLHGGGEKLFF.

This sequence joins TRBV27 and TRBJ2-1; 10 nucleotides line up with TRBD2. The CDR3 has 15 residues. The V gene's germline CDR1 is MNHEY and CDR2 SMNVEV (reference sequence). V was pared by 6 bases and J by 2 bases, with 4 bases of the junction left unmatched. The CDR3 here is CASRDGTSAYNEQFF. In DNA form, the CDR3 reads TGTGCCAGCAGGGACGGGACTAGCGCCTACAATGAGCAGTTCTTC.

This clonotype appeared many times. This chain connects TRBV12-3 or TRBV12-4 to TRBJ1-1, with 8 bases fitting TRBD1. V lost 5 bases, J lost 0 bases, and 8 bases stayed unmatched. This CDR3 contains 16 residues. CDR3 in DNA: TGTGCCAGCAGTCCCGGACAGGGCAAATTGAACACTGAAGCTTTCTTT. Protein product: CASSPGQGKLNTEAFF.

This clonotype was counted at least ten times. The V gene is TRBV6-6, the J gene TRBJ2-7, with D possibly matching TRBD1 (5 bases). Per the germline V gene, CDR1 is MNHNY and CDR2 is SVGAGI (reference sequence). The CDR3 loop spans 13 amino acids. Between the trimmed V and J ends, which lost 5 bases and 0 bases, there was a span of 8 bases. The CDR3: CASSRQSSYEQYF. The CDR3, as DNA: TGTGCCAGCAGTCGACAGAGCTCCTACGAGCAGTACTTC.

The chain links TRBV15 to TRBJ1-1, with D unclear. V was shortened by 5 bases and J by 1 base, with 17 bases between the two germline ends. This CDR3 comprises 16 residues. Germline loops: CDR1 LNHNV, CDR2 YYDKDF (reference sequence). This CDR3 reads CATSRGKGEGNTEAFF. CDR3 in DNA: TGTGCCACCAGCCGGGGAAAGGGAGAAGGGAACACTGAAGCTTTCTTT.

Comment on this clonotype: This clone may be a read error of a much larger clone one base away. The rearrangement joins TRBV3-1 to TRBJ1-4, with D possibly being TRBD1 (5 bases). The CDR3 has 14 amino acids. The germline V gene encodes CDR1 LGHDT and CDR2 YNNKEL (reference sequence). CDR3 DNA: TGTGCCAGCAGCCGCGGACAACTTAATGAAGAACTGTTTTTT. Amino acid sequence: CASSRGQLNEELFF.

A word on this clonotype: Possible read error: a much larger clone is one base away. The gene calls are TRBV28 and TRBJ2-5; D is unresolved. The germline V gene encodes CDR1 MDHEN and CDR2 SYDVKM. The CDR3 consists of 13 residues. In nucleotides, the CDR3 is TGTGCCAGCAGTTTAGTAATACAAGAGTCCCAGTACTTC. Its translation is CASSLVIQESQYF.

With regard to this clonotype: This may stem from a read error, because a much larger clone lies one nucleotide away. This rearrangement joins TRBV20-1 to TRBJ1-2; D unclear. There are 16 residues in the CDR3. Trimming removed 0 bases from V and 7 bases from J, with 21 bases in between. From germline, CDR1 is DFQATT and CDR2 SNEGSKA (reference sequence). The CDR3 region is CSARDPTRHVGGGYTF. CDR3 coding DNA: TGCAGTGCTAGAGACCCGACAAGGCATGTTGGCGGTGGCTACACCTTC.

The chain uses TRBV6-1 and TRBJ2-5, with 7 bases identical to TRBD2. Trimming at V came to 2 bases and at J to 3 bases, leaving 9 bases not matched to a gene. This CDR3 has 16 amino acids. Germline V gene data show CDR1 as MNHNS and CDR2 as SASEGT. The CDR3, as DNA: TGTGCCAGCAGTGAAAATAGCGGGTCGTCAAAAGAGACCCAGTACTTC. This codes for CASSENSGSSKETQYF.

This clonotype appeared many times. The chain uses TRBV2 and TRBJ2-7; maybe TRBD2 (5 bases). Germline loops: CDR1 SNHLY, CDR2 FYNNEI. V lost 11 bases and J lost 0, with 17 bases in between. This CDR3 comprises 14 residues. The CDR3 DNA sequence: TGTGCCGTCCGATTGTCCGGGAACTCCTACGAGCAGTACTTC. Amino acids: CAVRLSGNSYEQYF. The full variable domain, with the rest looked up from reference TRBV2 and TRBJ2-7, is EPEVTQTPSHQVTQMGQEVILRCVPISNHLYFYWYRQILGQKVEFLVSFYNNEISEKSEIFDDQFSVERPDGSNFTLKIRSTKLEDSAMYFCAVRLSGNSYEQYFGPGTRLTVT.

The genes are TRBV7-9 and TRBJ1-1; 7 nucleotides align to TRBD1. Trimming took 2 bases from V and 0 from J; bases not matched to a gene: 3. This CDR3 region has 15 residues. Germline V gives CDR1 SEHNR, CDR2 FQNEAQ (reference sequence). The CDR3 nucleotides are TGTGCCAGCAGCTTACTGACAGGGATGAACACTGAAGCTTTCTTT. Amino acids: CASSLLTGMNTEAFF.

This clonotype was detected only a few times. CDR3 sequence reads: CASGMEAYYNEQFF. The CDR3 nucleotides read TGTGCCAGCGGCATGGAGGCCTACTACAATGAGCAGTTCTTC. The rearrangement uses TRBV2 and TRBJ2-1, with TRBD2 as a possible D gene (5 bases). Germline V lookup: CDR1 SNHLY, CDR2 FYNNEI. This CDR3 spans 14 amino acids. Between the trimmed V and J ends, which lost 8 bases and 3 bases, there was a span of 14 bases.

This chain joins TRBV5-1 and TRBJ2-5, with a weak D call TRBD2 (6 bases). CDR1 and CDR2 from the germline V gene are SGHRS and YFSETQ. The CDR3 loop spans 15 amino acids. Deletions cut 4 bases from V and 1 base from J, with 14 bases between. CDR3 amino acids: CASSRTAGSQETQYF. In nucleotides, the CDR3 is TGCGCCAGCAGCCGAACCGCGGGGAGCCAAGAGACCCAGTACTTC.

In its sample, this clonotype was seen a few times. This sequence may be a read error, since a much larger clone differs from it by one base. The genes are TRBV29-1 and TRBJ2-1; 9 positions agree with TRBD2. CDR3 size: 14 residues. Germline CDR1 SQVTM, CDR2 ANQGSEA. V dropped 7 bases and J dropped 11; count of bases not matched to a gene: 15. This CDR3 is CSAPIAGVWNKQFF. In nucleotides, the CDR3 is TGCAGCGCCCCAATAGCGGGAGTTTGGAATAAGCAGTTCTTC.

The rearrangement links TRBV6-1 to TRBJ2-1; D is undetermined. The CDR3 is 11 amino acids. The germline CDR1 and CDR2 sequences are MNHNS and SASEGT. V gave up 7 bases and J gave up 10 bases, with 11 bases separating them. In nucleotides, the CDR3 is TGTGCCAGCAAGCTGGGAAACGAGCAGTTCTTC. It specifies CASKLGNEQFF.

V usage is TRBV20-1 and J usage is TRBJ1-3; 7 nucleotides line up with TRBD1. Germline lookup yields CDR1 DFQATT and CDR2 SNEGSKA (reference sequence). V gave up 6 bases and J gave up 4 bases; unmatched junction bases: 3. The CDR3 has 12 amino acids. Written as DNA, the CDR3 is TGCAGTGCCCAGACAGGGGGAAACACCATATATTTT. Amino acid sequence: CSAQTGGNTIYF.

V usage is TRBV5-1 and J usage is TRBJ2-4; TRBD2 matches 8 bases. Germline CDR1 reads SGHRS; CDR2 reads YFSETQ. The CDR3 contains 14 residues. V shed 4 bases and J 8 bases; nucleotides not matched to a gene: 8. CDR3 residues: CASSPMTSEDIQYF. In DNA form, the CDR3 reads TGCGCCAGCAGCCCCATGACTAGCGAGGACATTCAGTACTTC.

As for this clonotype: One junction end disagrees with the germline gene, perhaps due to a read error. The rearrangement uses TRBV25-1 and TRBJ2-5; no definite D call. This CDR3 contains 13 residues. Germline V lookup: CDR1 MGHDK, CDR2 SYGVNS. The CDR3 here is CASARLFQGTQYF. DNA for the CDR3: TGTGCCAGCGCCCGCCTGTTCCAAGGGACCCAGTACTTC. The full variable domain, in which reference TRBV25-1 and TRBJ2-5 provide the parts outside the CDR3, is EADIYQTPRYLVIGTGKKITLECSQTMGHDKMYWYQQDPGMELHLIHYSYGVNSTEKGDLSSESTVSRIRTEHFPLTLESARPSHTSQYLCASARLFQGTQYFGPGTRLLVL.

This clonotype has ten or more counts. The chain is built from TRBV20-1 and TRBJ2-3; TRBD2 aligns across 16 bases. J gave up 4 bases and V 6 bases, and 7 bases lay outside the gene matches. This CDR3 has 16 residues. Germline CDR1 DFQATT, CDR2 SNEGSKA (reference sequence). CDR3 region: CSAAGLAGGPPDTQYF. CDR3 DNA sequence: TGCAGTGCCGCGGGACTAGCGGGAGGGCCTCCAGATACGCAGTATTTT.

This clonotype was detected ten times or more. V gene TRBV7-9 combines with J gene TRBJ1-2; D gene unclear. This CDR3 is built from 15 residues. The germline V gene has CDR1 SEHNR and CDR2 FQNEAQ (reference sequence). Trimming took off 2 bases at V and 8 bases at J, with 18 bases between the two ends. CDR3 nucleotide sequence: TGTGCCAGCAGCTTAATGGTCAGTCTAGCAGGCGGCTACACCTTC. Its translation: CASSLMVSLAGGYTF.

The chain employs TRBV7-2 and TRBJ1-5; D not resolved. V was cut by 5 bases and J by 9 bases, with 17 bases left in between. The CDR3 spans 14 residues. Germline assignment: CDR1 SGHTA and CDR2 FQGNSA. CDR3: CASSPHSMVGPQHF. The CDR3 nucleotides read TGTGCCAGCAGCCCCCATTCCATGGTCGGGCCCCAGCATTTT.

The genes are TRBV5-1 and TRBJ1-2, with no clear D. Germline V gene data show CDR1 as SGHRS and CDR2 as YFSETQ. V was cut by 1 base and J by 0 bases, with 7 bases left in between. CDR3 size: 14 residues. The CDR3 DNA reads as TGCGCCAGCAGCTTGCTGCTTGCTAACTATGGCTACACCTTC. This codes for CASSLLLANYGYTF.

This clonotype has only a few counts. The chain is built from TRBV5-1 and TRBJ1-4, with unresolved D. V shed 0 bases and J shed 8 bases, with 11 bases lying between them. The CDR3 contains 14 residues. Germline values: CDR1 SGHRS, CDR2 YFSETQ. The CDR3 DNA sequence: TGCGCCAGCAGCTTGGCTGGGGATAGCGAAAAACTGTTTTTT. This encodes CASSLAGDSEKLFF.

As for this clonotype: One base away lies a much larger clone, so this may be a sequencing read error. The chain couples TRBV6-5 to TRBJ1-2; TRBD1 matches 7 bases. This CDR3 has 14 amino acids. Germline-derived CDR1 and CDR2 are MNHEY and SVGAGI. CDR3 protein: CASSRDSRNYGYIF. For the CDR3, the DNA is TGTGCCAGCAGCCGGGACAGCAGAAACTATGGCTACATCTTC.